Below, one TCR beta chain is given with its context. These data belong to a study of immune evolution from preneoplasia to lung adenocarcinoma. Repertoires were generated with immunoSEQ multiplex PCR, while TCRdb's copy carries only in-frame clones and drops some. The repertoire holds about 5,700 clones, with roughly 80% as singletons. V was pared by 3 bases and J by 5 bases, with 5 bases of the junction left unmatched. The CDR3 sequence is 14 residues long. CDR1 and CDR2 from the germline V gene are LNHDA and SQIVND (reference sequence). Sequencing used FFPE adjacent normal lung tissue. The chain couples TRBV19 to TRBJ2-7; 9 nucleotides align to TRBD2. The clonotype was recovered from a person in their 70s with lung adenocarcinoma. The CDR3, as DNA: TGTGCCAGTAGTATCATCGGCGGGAGGGACGAGCAGTACTTC. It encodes CASSIIGGRDEQYF.